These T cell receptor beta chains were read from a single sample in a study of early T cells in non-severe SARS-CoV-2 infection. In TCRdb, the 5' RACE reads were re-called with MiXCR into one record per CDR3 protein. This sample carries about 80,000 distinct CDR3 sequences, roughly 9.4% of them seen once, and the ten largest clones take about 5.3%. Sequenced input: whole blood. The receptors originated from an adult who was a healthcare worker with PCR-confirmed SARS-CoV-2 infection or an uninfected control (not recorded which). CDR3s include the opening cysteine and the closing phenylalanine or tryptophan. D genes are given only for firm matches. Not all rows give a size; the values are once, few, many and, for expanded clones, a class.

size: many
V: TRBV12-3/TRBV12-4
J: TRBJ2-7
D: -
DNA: TGTGCCAGCAGCCTAGGAGGGGACGAGCAGCACTTC
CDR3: CASSLGGDEQHF

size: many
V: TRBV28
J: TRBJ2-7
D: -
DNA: TGTGCCAGCAGTCAGGGGTGGAACGAGCAGTACTTC
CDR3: CASSQGWNEQYF

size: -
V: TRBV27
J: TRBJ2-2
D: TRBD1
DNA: TGTGCCAGCGGTACAGGGGCGCACACCGGGGAGCTGTTTTTT
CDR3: CASGTGAHTGELFF

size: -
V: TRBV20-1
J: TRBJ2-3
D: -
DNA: TGCAGTCCGGGTCCCACAGATACGCAGTATTTT
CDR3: CSPGPTDTQYF

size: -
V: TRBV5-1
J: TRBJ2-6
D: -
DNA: TGCGCCAGCAGCTTGGGCAGGGCTGGGGCCAACGTCCTGACTTTC
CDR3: CASSLGRAGANVLTF

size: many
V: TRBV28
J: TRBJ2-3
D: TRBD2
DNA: TGTGCCACCAACCGACTAGCGGGGAGCACAGATACGCAGTATTTT
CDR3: CATNRLAGSTDTQYF

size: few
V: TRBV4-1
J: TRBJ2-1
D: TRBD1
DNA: TGCGCCAGCAGCCAAGTTCAGGGGGAAAATGAGCAGTTCTTC
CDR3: CASSQVQGENEQFF

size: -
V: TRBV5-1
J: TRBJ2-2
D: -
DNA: TGCGCCAGCAGCGCAACTAGGCTTTACACCGGGGAGCTGTTTTTT
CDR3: CASSATRLYTGELFF

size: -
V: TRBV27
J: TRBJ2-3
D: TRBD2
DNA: TGTGCCAGTTGCGGGAGAACCCCCACAGATACGCAGTATTTT
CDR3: CASCGRTPTDTQYF

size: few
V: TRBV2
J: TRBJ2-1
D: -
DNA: TGTGCCAGCCGGGACCGCTCGCTAGGGAACAATGAGCAGTTCTTC
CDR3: CASRDRSLGNNEQFF

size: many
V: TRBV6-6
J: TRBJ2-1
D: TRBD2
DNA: TGTGCCAGCAGTGATCCCAGGCGGGAGAAAAGTAATGAGCAGTTCTTC
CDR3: CASSDPRREKSNEQFF

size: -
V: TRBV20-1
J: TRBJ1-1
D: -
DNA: TGCAGTGCTAGACCCGGACAGCTGAACACTGAAGCTTTCTTT
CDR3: CSARPGQLNTEAFF

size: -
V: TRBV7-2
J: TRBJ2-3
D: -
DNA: TGTGCCAGCAGCGCAAGGACTTTATCAGGGACGCAGTATTTT
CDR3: CASSARTLSGTQYF

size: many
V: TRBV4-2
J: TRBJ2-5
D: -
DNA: TGTGCCAGCAGCCAGGGCTACCAAGAGACCCAGTACTTC
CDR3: CASSQGYQETQYF

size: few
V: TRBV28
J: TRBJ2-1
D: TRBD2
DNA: TGTGCCACAACTAGCGGGGATTTTTACAATGAGCAGTTCTTC
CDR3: CATTSGDFYNEQFF

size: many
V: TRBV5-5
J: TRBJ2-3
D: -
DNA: TGTGCCAGCAGCCCGGTCACAGATACGCAGTATTTT
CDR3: CASSPVTDTQYF

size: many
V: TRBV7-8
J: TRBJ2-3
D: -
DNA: TGTGCCAGCACTCCCACTAGCCCCCCTAGCACAGATACGCAGTATTTT
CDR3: CASTPTSPPSTDTQYF

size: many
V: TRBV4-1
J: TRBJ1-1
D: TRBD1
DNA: TGCGCCAGCAGCCAGCCGACAGGGGAGGTTTTCTTT
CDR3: CASSQPTGEVFF

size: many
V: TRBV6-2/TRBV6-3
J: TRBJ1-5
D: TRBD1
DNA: TGTGCCAGCAGAAGGGCACAGGGGAGGAAAATTCAGCCCCAGCATTTT
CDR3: CASRRAQGRKIQPQHF

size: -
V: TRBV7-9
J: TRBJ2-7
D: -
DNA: TGTGCCAGCAGCCGAGACTTGCTCTACGAGCAGTACTTC
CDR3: CASSRDLLYEQYF

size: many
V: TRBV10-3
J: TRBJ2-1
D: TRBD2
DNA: TGTGCCATCAGTGGTGGACGGACTAGCGGGAGTATTGAGCAGTTCTTC
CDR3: CAISGGRTSGSIEQFF

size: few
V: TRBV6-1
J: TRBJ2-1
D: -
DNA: TGTGCCAGCAGCCCAAGTCGGGTTGAGCAGTTCTTC
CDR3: CASSPSRVEQFF

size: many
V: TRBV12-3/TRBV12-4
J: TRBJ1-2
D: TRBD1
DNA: TGTGCCAGCAGTGGGACAGGACCTAGGGATAACTATGGCTACACCTTC
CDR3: CASSGTGPRDNYGYTF

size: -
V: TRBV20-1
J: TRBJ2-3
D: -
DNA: TGCAGTGCCATTTTCAGGGCTACCGCTAACACAGATACGCAGTATTTT
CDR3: CSAIFRATANTDTQYF

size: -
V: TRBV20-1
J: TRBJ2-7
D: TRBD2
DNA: TGCAGTGCTAGGATCGGGACTAGCTACGAGCAGTACTTC
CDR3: CSARIGTSYEQYF

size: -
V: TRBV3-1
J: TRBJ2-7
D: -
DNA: TGTGCCAGCAGCCAAGATCGGCTAGCTCCGGACGAGCAGTACTTC
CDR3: CASSQDRLAPDEQYF

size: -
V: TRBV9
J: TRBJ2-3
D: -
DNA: TGTGCCAGCAGCTCCACCGGGACAAGTAGCACAGATACGCAGTATTTT
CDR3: CASSSTGTSSTDTQYF

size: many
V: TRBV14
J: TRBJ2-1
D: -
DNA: TGTGCCAGCAGCCATGATCGTTCGACAGTCCATGAGCAGTTCTTC
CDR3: CASSHDRSTVHEQFF